This T cell receptor (beta chain) was profiled in a study of blood T cell repertoires in COVID-19. This CDR3 contains 15 residues. Germline V gene data show CDR1 as SGHVS and CDR2 as FNYEAQ. V lost 5 bases, J lost 4 bases, and 5 bases stayed unmatched. Clones were sequenced by immunoSEQ multiplex PCR, and TCRdb holds only the in-frame ones, with some missing. Altogether some 200,000 clones are present, roughly 84% being singletons, with the ten largest covering about 5.1%. Sequenced sample: peripheral blood. This clonotype was obtained from a woman aged 55-75 years who had recovered from COVID-19. V gene TRBV7-6 combines with J gene TRBJ2-3; TRBD2 matches at 11 bases. CDR3 sequence reads: CASSAGLAVADTQYF. The DNA for the CDR3 is TGTGCCAGCAGCGCGGGACTAGCGGTCGCAGATACGCAGTATTTT.